This T cell receptor beta chain is from a study of blood T cell repertoires in COVID-19. As for the study in general: Spain, Italy and the United States supplied samples that represented acute and convalescent COVID-19. PBMCs, B-cell-depleted T cells, or T cells provided the cDNA or gDNA that made up the material.

Authors' analysis steps: Counts of nucleated cells, estimated from reference gene primer amplification, were obtained. Assay used: immunoSEQ multiplex PCR; TCRdb lists only in-frame clones, some missing. Clone size and the V and J calls come from that table; the DNA yielded D and trimming. The sample holds 150,000 or so clones, roughly 84% seen once. Cohort assignment relied on participant-reported clinical history. The CDR3 contains 15 residues. V shed 5 bases and J shed 0 bases, with 13 bases lying between them. Looked up from germline, CDR1 is LNHDA and CDR2 is SQIVND (reference sequence). V is TRBV19 and J is TRBJ1-1, with D maybe TRBD1 (5 bases). Sequencing was carried out using PBMCs or T cells enriched from blood (not recorded which). This sequence originates from a woman aged 50 to 65 who had recovered from COVID-19. The CDR3 nucleotides read TGTGCCAGTAGTGGACACCGGGGGATGAACACTGAAGCTTTCTTT. This gives the protein CASSGHRGMNTEAFF.